This T cell receptor beta chain emerged from a study of neurological immune-mediated disorders. Study in general: Multiple sclerosis patients numbering around 34 comprised about 30 relapsing-remitting and 3 secondary progressive patients.

As regards this clonotype: Its antigen is undetermined. Its ends do not fully match the called genes, so a read error is possible.

Study observations and caveats: On phylogenetic grouping, the repertoires of 18 of 34 multiple sclerosis patients fell within one related-CDR3 cluster, constituting a possible signature.

Synthesis of cDNA was carried out by template-switch 5'RACE. The reaction used 10-nucleotide random UMIs. TCRdb processed the 5' RACE reads anew with MiXCR; each CDR3 protein has one entry. The sample holds under 80,000 distinct CDR3 sequences, under 5.5% seen once. The germline V gene has CDR1 SGHRS and CDR2 YFSETQ. This CDR3 has 14 amino acids. The unsorted libraries were produced from 2 million PBMCs held at -80 C. The receptor was isolated from a woman aged 45-59 years with multiple sclerosis. The sequenced sample consisted of PBMCs. The chain recombines TRBV5-1 with TRBJ1-5; D may be TRBD1 (5 bases). The CDR3 region is CASKPAEGDQPQNF. CDR3 coding DNA: TGCGCCAGCAAACCGGCGGAAGGGGATCAGCCCCAGAATTTT.